This T cell receptor beta chain was recorded in a study of blood T cell repertoires in COVID-19. Study context: The study drew acute and convalescent COVID-19 samples from the United States, Italy and Spain. PBMCs, B-cell-depleted T cells, or T cells were the source of the cDNA or gDNA that made up the material.

As originally analysed: Reference gene primer amplification gave nucleated cell count estimates. Clones were sequenced by immunoSEQ multiplex PCR, and TCRdb holds only the in-frame ones, with some missing. The V and J calls and clone size are taken from that table; D and trimming were inferred from the DNA. The data contain about 170,000 clones, 70% to 85% of them singletons. Sequencing was carried out using peripheral blood. This TCR was recovered from a man aged 60-69 years who had recovered from COVID-19.

CDR3 in amino acids: CASSARTLLNTEAFF. CDR3 sequence (DNA): TGCGCCAGCAGCGCACGGACATTGTTGAACACTGAAGCTTTCTTT. The chain combines TRBV5-1 with TRBJ1-1, with D possibly being TRBD1 (5 bases). Germline CDR1 SGHRS, CDR2 YFSETQ. V lost 4 bases and J lost 0, with 13 bases in between. This CDR3 is built from 15 residues.